This T cell receptor (beta chain) was observed in a study of blood T cells in healthy people across ages. Study-wide results and caveats: Without sorted subsets, naive and antigen-experienced compartments could not be conclusively compared.

About this clonotype itself: Its antigen is unknown.

It was with a sample-barcoded 5' primer and a J-beta primer mix that a second PCR of roughly 7 to 12 cycles was run. Paired-end reads containing CDR3 totaled no fewer than 2.5 million for each sample. TCRdb re-called the 5' RACE reads through MiXCR, storing one row per CDR3 protein. The repertoire holds nearly 800,000 distinct CDR3 sequences, with more than 20% as singletons. The CDR3 is made up of 13 amino acids. Germline CDR1 and CDR2: SNHLY and FYNNEI. Deletions cut 8 bases from V and 12 bases from J, with 23 bases between. A further study also used this sample, focusing on T cells of mothers and their children. From that second work: Healthy Caucasian mothers, three in number, and their six children were the donors. Related mother-child pairs showed slightly higher but non-significant overlap than unrelated pairs.

This sequence originates from a boy aged 5-17 years in good health. The sequenced material came from blood. The genes are TRBV2 and TRBJ2-7; possibly TRBD2 for D (7 bases). As DNA, the CDR3 is TGTGCCAGCTCACTCCAGACCCCGGGGGGCCTGTACTTC. Protein: CASSLQTPGGLYF.